This entry is about one T cell receptor beta chain. As yet, its antigen is unknown. Germline DNA was also extracted, and blood RNA derived from unsorted whole blood. Germline values: CDR1 SGHAT, CDR2 FQNNGV. There are 14 residues in the CDR3. V shed 5 bases, J shed 7 bases, and the junction held 7 bases outside the gene matches. Total RNA (about 500 ng) served as template for TCR beta cDNA synthesis primed by a constant-region primer. Three nested multiplex PCR rounds, a slightly modified ARM-PCR method, built the TCR beta libraries. For 10 cycles apiece, the opening two PCR rounds ran with TRBV1-TRBV30 forward primers and a C-beta reverse primer. TCRdb used MiXCR to reprocess the multiplex PCR reads, holding one entry per CDR3 protein. Here the sample spans fewer than 250,000 distinct CDR3 sequences, less than 65% being singletons. This entry belongs to a study of tumor-infiltrating lymphocytes in primary liver carcinoma. Study overall: Patients had primary liver carcinoma treated by surgical resection. Stage T1-T3 N0M0 and a size of about 4 to 10 cm characterized the tumors. Regarding the study as a whole: Tumor-adjacent and tumor-blood pairs displayed less overlap than did pairs of tumor regions.

The clonotype originates from a woman aged 60 to 75 with primary liver carcinoma and hepatitis B virus infection. Sequencing was done on a sample of peripheral blood. V is TRBV11-2 and J is TRBJ2-1; 8 bases map to TRBD2. This CDR3 is CASSTLAAKNEQFF. DNA for the CDR3: TGTGCCAGCAGCACACTAGCGGCAAAGAATGAGCAGTTCTTC.